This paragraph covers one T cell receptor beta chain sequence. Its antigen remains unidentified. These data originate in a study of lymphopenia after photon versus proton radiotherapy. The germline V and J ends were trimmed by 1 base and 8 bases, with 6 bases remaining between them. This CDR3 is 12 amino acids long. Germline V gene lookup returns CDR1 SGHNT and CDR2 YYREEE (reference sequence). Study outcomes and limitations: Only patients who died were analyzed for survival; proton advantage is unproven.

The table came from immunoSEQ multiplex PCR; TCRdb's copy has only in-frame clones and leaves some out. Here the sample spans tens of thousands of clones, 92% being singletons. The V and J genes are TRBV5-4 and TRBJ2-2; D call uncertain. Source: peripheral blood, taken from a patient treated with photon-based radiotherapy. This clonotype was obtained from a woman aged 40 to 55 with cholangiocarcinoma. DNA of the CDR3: TGTGCCAGCAGCTTGCCCAGAGGGGAGCTGTTTTTT. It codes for CASSLPRGELFF.